These 14 T cell receptor beta chains came from one sample sequenced in a study of T-cell memory formation after mild COVID-19. TCRdb passed the 5' RACE reads through MiXCR, listing each CDR3 protein once. This sample has about 320,000 distinct CDR3 sequences, with roughly an eighth found just once. Sequenced material: PBMCs or a T cell subset sorted from them (not recorded which). The receptors shown here come from a man aged 18 to 29 who had mild COVID-19 (a few samples of this study predate the infection). Cell type and time point are not known.

In its sample, this clonotype was seen a few times. This chain connects TRBV3-1 to TRBJ2-2; D call uncertain. With 1 base removed from V and 1 base from J, the gap between germline ends came to 4 bases. The CDR3 sequence is 14 residues long. Germline CDR1 is LGHDT and CDR2 is YNNKEL (reference sequence). The CDR3 loop is CASSQGVNTGELFF. CDR3 DNA sequence: TGTGCCAGCAGCCAAGGGGTGAACACCGGGGAGCTGTTTTTT.

This clonotype showed up many times. V is TRBV28 and J is TRBJ2-7; D is ambiguous. The V and J ends lost 6 bases and 6 bases respectively, with 15 bases between them. Germline values: CDR1 MDHEN, CDR2 SYDVKM. The CDR3 is 13 residues long. CDR3 region: CASSSGWVPEQYV. The CDR3, as DNA: TGTGCCAGCAGCTCCGGCTGGGTCCCCGAGCAGTACGTC.

This chain joins TRBV23-1 and TRBJ1-5; TRBD1 might be the D (6 bases). TRBV23-1 is an open reading frame, and its role is uncertain. The CDR3 totals 19 residues. The V and J ends lost 6 bases and 0 bases respectively, with 24 bases between them. The CDR3 loop reads CASSPSGDILSYSNQPQHF. The DNA of the CDR3 is TGCGCCAGCAGCCCCTCAGGGGACATCCTCTCTTATAGCAATCAGCCCCAGCATTTT.

This clonotype was found a few times. The CDR3 protein is CASSQVGRGDYEQYF. Here the CDR3 DNA reads TGCGCCAGCAGCCAAGTGGGTCGGGGGGACTACGAGCAGTACTTC. The chain employs TRBV4-1 and TRBJ2-7, with 7 nucleotides matching TRBD2. After removal of 1 base from V and 3 bases from J, the junction contained 6 bases not matched to a gene. The germline CDR1 and CDR2 sequences are MGHRA and YSYEKL. The CDR3 is made up of 15 amino acids.

The V gene is TRBV6-2 or TRBV6-3, the J gene TRBJ2-3; TRBD2 matches at 10 bases. This CDR3 has 11 residues. V shed 8 bases and J 14 bases; nucleotides not matched to a gene: 7. Germline V gene lookup returns CDR1 MNHEY and CDR2 SVGEGT. The CDR3 is CASQAGGIPYF. Written as DNA, the CDR3 is TGTGCCAGCCAAGCGGGAGGGATCCCGTATTTT.

This clonotype showed up just a few times. The chain is built from TRBV6-1 and TRBJ2-7; 7 bases align to TRBD1. V was clipped by 6 bases and J by 7 bases; unmatched bases: 6. The length of the CDR3 is 12 residues. In germline, CDR1 is MNHNS, CDR2 SASEGT. The CDR3 bases are TGTGCCAGCAGGAAGGGGGCCGGTGAGCAGTACTTC. As protein: CASRKGAGEQYF.

This clonotype has a handful of counts. The gene calls are TRBV9 and TRBJ1-6; D is unclear. Germline V gives CDR1 SGDLS, CDR2 YYNGEE. V lost 2 bases and J lost 8, with 8 bases in between. The CDR3 runs to 13 residues. CDR3 residues: CASSVGRDSPLHF. CDR3 DNA: TGTGCCAGCAGCGTCGGCCGAGATTCACCCCTCCACTTT.

This clonotype has more than one count but fewer than ten. The gene calls are TRBV20-1 and TRBJ2-7; 10 nucleotides line up with TRBD2. J gave up 4 bases and V 1 base, and 7 bases lay outside the gene matches. The CDR3 loop spans 15 amino acids. CDR1 is DFQATT, CDR2 SNEGSKA, per germline (reference sequence). CDR3 amino acids: CSARVVAGGGYEQYF. For the CDR3, the DNA is TGCAGTGCTAGAGTGGTAGCGGGGGGCGGGTACGAGCAGTACTTC.

V usage is TRBV5-1 and J usage is TRBJ1-2; 7 bases align to TRBD1. The CDR3 length is 14 residues. Germline V lookup: CDR1 SGHRS, CDR2 YFSETQ. With V trimmed by 4 bases and J by 4 bases, 7 bases remained unmatched. The CDR3 region is CASSETTGAYGYTF. CDR3 DNA: TGCGCCAGCAGCGAAACTACAGGGGCCTATGGCTACACCTTC.

This clonotype was counted ten times or more. The J gene is TRBJ2-5, the V gene TRBV18; D gene uncertain. Germline V CDR1 and CDR2: KGHSH, LQKENI. The CDR3 runs 12 residues. The V gene lost 8 bases and the J gene lost 3 bases, with 10 bases spanning the gap. In DNA, the CDR3 is TGTGCCAGCAGCCCAAGGGAAGAGACCCAGTACTTC. Protein product: CASSPREETQYF.

The chain has TRBV2 and TRBJ1-1; 7 bases map to TRBD1. V lost 6 bases, J lost 5 bases, and 6 bases stayed unmatched. Germline lookup yields CDR1 SNHLY and CDR2 FYNNEI. This CDR3 has 13 amino acids. CDR3 DNA sequence: TGTGCCAGCAGCGGAACAGGGGAAACTGAAGCTTTCTTT. Translation: CASSGTGETEAFF.

The chain is built from TRBV7-6 and TRBJ1-6; the D is unclear. CDR1 and CDR2 from the germline V gene are SGHVS and FNYEAQ. The CDR3 extends over 13 amino acids. The V end was cut by 1 base, the J end by 14 bases, with 12 bases between. CDR3 residues: CASSLEGEVALHF. CDR3 DNA sequence: TGTGCCAGCAGCTTAGAAGGTGAAGTGGCCCTCCACTTT.

The rearrangement uses TRBV19 and TRBJ1-5, with TRBD1 matching over 8 bases. The V gene end was trimmed by 6 bases and the J gene end by 2 bases; junction bases not matched to a gene: 12. Germline loops: CDR1 LNHDA, CDR2 SQIVND (reference sequence). The CDR3 consists of 17 residues. The CDR3 here is CASRSGQAGVGNQPQHF. The DNA of the CDR3 is TGTGCCAGTAGGTCGGGACAGGCAGGTGTGGGCAATCAGCCCCAGCATTTT.

This clonotype was recorded a few times. This rearrangement joins TRBV12-3 or TRBV12-4 to TRBJ1-1; D perhaps matches TRBD1 (5 bases). V was clipped by 10 bases and J by 2 bases, with 14 bases between them. The CDR3 totals 13 residues. The CDR3 nucleotides are TGTGCCACCGCGGGGCAGGGTAACACTGAAGCTTTCTTT. Translating gives CATAGQGNTEAFF.